The 26 T cell receptor beta chains below were found in one sample sequenced in a study of CD8 T cells in ankylosing spondylitis. TCRdb re-called the 5' RACE reads with MiXCR, one entry per CDR3 protein. Of around 340,000 distinct CDR3 sequences listed, roughly 14% were seen once; the top ten hold 0.95% to 1.4%. Source material: blood, either unsorted or a sorted T cell fraction (not recorded which). Source of these receptors: a male donor with ankylosing spondylitis or in good health (not recorded which).

The chain joins TRBV6-2 or TRBV6-3 to TRBJ2-5; D might be TRBD1 (6 bases). Between the trimmed V and J ends, which lost 4 bases and 4 bases, there was a span of 10 bases. The CDR3 contains 13 residues. Germline V gene sequence: CDR1 MNHEY, CDR2 SVGEGT. The CDR3 coding sequence is TGTGCCAGCAGTTCTCGAGGGGGAGAGACCCAGTACTTC. Translating it yields CASSSRGGETQYF.

This clonotype occurred a few times. CDR3 coding DNA: TGTGCCAGCAGCTTGCAGGAGCGGCAGACCCAGTACTTC. Its protein product is CASSLQERQTQYF. V gene TRBV5-8 combines with J gene TRBJ2-5, with a weak D call TRBD2 (5 bases). V was trimmed by 1 base and J by 6 bases, leaving 10 bases between them. Germline assignment: CDR1 SGHTS and CDR2 YDEGEE. The CDR3 totals 13 residues.

The V call is TRBV30, the J call TRBJ2-3; the match to TRBD1 covers 7 bases. Germline V lookup: CDR1 GTSNPN, CDR2 SVGIG (reference sequence). Trimming at V came to 3 bases and at J to 2 bases, leaving 8 bases not matched to a gene. This CDR3 is built from 15 residues. CDR3 nucleotides: TGTGCCTGGAGCGAACAGGGGTTGTCCACAGATACGCAGTATTTT. Its translation is CAWSEQGLSTDTQYF.

V usage is TRBV3-1 and J usage is TRBJ2-7; the D call may be TRBD1 or TRBD2 (5 bases each). The V gene lost 8 bases and the J gene lost 7 bases, with 18 bases spanning the gap. The CDR3 contains 13 residues. Per the germline V gene, CDR1 is LGHDT and CDR2 is YNNKEL (reference sequence). As DNA, the CDR3 is TGTGCCAGCGGCGGTCCTGTCGAGGGGGAGCAGTACTTC. This translates into CASGGPVEGEQYF.

The CDR3 bases are TGCAGTGCGCCGGAAGAGACCCAGTACTTC. As protein: CSAPEETQYF. V is TRBV20-1 and J is TRBJ2-5; D is unresolved. CDR1 is DFQATT and CDR2 is SNEGSKA in the germline V gene (reference sequence). V lost 6 bases, J lost 3 bases, and 5 bases lay in between. CDR3 length: 10 amino acids.

This clonotype was seen a handful of times. The junction departs from the called germline gene at one end, perhaps through a read error. This chain uses TRBV5-8 with TRBJ2-2, with TRBD1 identical over 8 bases. CDR3 length: 14 residues. The germline gives CDR1 SGHTS, CDR2 YDEGEE. The CDR3 DNA is TGTGCCAGCAGTCAGGGGGCACGGACCGGGGAGTTGTTTTTT. Protein product: CASSQGARTGELFF. Supplemented by reference TRBV5-8 and TRBJ2-2, the full variable domain reads EAGVTQSPTHLIKTRGQQATLRCSPISGHTSVYWYQQALGLGLQFLLWYDEGEERNRGNFPPRFSGRQFPNYSSELNVNALELEDSALYLCASSQGARTGELFFGEGSRLTVL.

Only a few counts were recorded for this clonotype. The CDR3 DNA reads as TGTGCCAGCAGCGCCCTTCCACCTAGCGGGGTCTACAATGAGCAGTTCTTC. The encoded protein is CASSALPPSGVYNEQFF. The V call is TRBV9, the J call TRBJ2-1, with TRBD2 matching over 9 bases. V lost 3 bases and J lost 3; bases outside the gene matches: 10. This CDR3 is built from 17 residues. Per the germline V gene, CDR1 is SGDLS and CDR2 is YYNGEE.

The rearrangement uses TRBV5-1 and TRBJ2-1, with TRBD2 identical over 8 bases. Germline V gene lookup returns CDR1 SGHRS and CDR2 YFSETQ. This CDR3 has 13 amino acids. V was pared by 5 bases and J by 9 bases, with 7 bases of the junction left unmatched. In DNA, the CDR3 is TGCGCCAGCAGACTGACTAGCGCTCGTGAGCAGTTCTTC. This gives the protein CASRLTSAREQFF.

The chain has TRBV6-5 and TRBJ2-1, with TRBD1 as a possible D gene (8 bases). Trimming left V 2 bases short and J 8 bases short, with 28 bases between. CDR1 is MNHEY, CDR2 SVGAGI, per germline. The CDR3 covers 19 residues. This CDR3 is CASSYTPGGGQGGGHEQFF. The CDR3 DNA reads TGTGCCAGCAGTTACACGCCAGGCGGTGGACAGGGAGGGGGTCATGAGCAGTTCTTC.

This clonotype was counted only a few times. This chain links TRBV4-2 with TRBJ2-7; TRBD2 matches 8 bases. V lost 1 base, J lost 0 bases, and 2 bases stayed unmatched. This CDR3 is 15 amino acids long. Germline V lookup: CDR1 LGHNA, CDR2 YNFKEQ. The DNA for the CDR3 is TGTGCCAGCAGCCAAGGAGGGACTAGCTCCTACGAGCAGTACTTC. This translates into CASSQGGTSSYEQYF.

V is TRBV7-2 and J is TRBJ2-3; D unclear. CDR3 length: 12 amino acids. Trimming removed 5 bases at V and 5 bases at J, with 8 bases between. The germline CDR1 and CDR2 sequences are SGHTA and FQGNSA. DNA of the CDR3: TGTGCCAGCAGCCTGAACCTAGATACGCAGTATTTT. Translation gives CASSLNLDTQYF.

The chain joins TRBV2 to TRBJ2-2; D is possibly TRBD1 (6 bases). Germline-derived CDR1 and CDR2 are SNHLY and FYNNEI. The CDR3 totals 15 residues. V lost 2 bases to trimming and J lost 7 bases, with 14 bases between them. The CDR3 sequence: CASSEMKGQGGELFF. DNA of the CDR3: TGTGCCAGCAGTGAAATGAAGGGACAAGGCGGGGAGCTGTTTTTT.

The V and J genes are TRBV29-1 and TRBJ2-3; no firm D call. This CDR3 has 12 residues. The germline V gene encodes CDR1 SQVTM and CDR2 ANQGSEA. V lost 4 bases, J lost 1 base, and 6 bases lay in between. This CDR3 reads CSVVERTDTQYF. The CDR3 DNA reads TGCAGCGTTGTCGAGCGCACAGATACGCAGTATTTT.

This clonotype was recorded at least ten times. The chain has TRBV5-6 and TRBJ2-1; a possible D gene is TRBD1 (5 bases). The CDR3 totals 15 residues. With 0 bases removed from V and 4 bases from J, the gap between germline ends came to 11 bases. Per germline, CDR1 SGHDT and CDR2 YYEEEE. The CDR3 is CASSLVAGPYNEQFF. The CDR3 nucleotides are TGTGCCAGCAGCTTGGTGGCAGGGCCATACAATGAGCAGTTCTTC.

The sample holds a few counts of this clonotype. The chain employs TRBV27 and TRBJ1-1; 7 bases agree with TRBD1. CDR3 length: 14 residues. Germline CDR1 MNHEY, CDR2 SMNVEV (reference sequence). V lost 6 bases to trimming and J lost 0 bases; unmatched junction nucleotides: 4. CDR3 region: CASSWGQMNTEAFF. The CDR3, as DNA: TGTGCCAGCAGCTGGGGACAGATGAACACTGAAGCTTTCTTT.

The chain links TRBV7-9 to TRBJ2-5, with 7 nucleotides matching TRBD1. The CDR3 contains 15 residues. Germline V gives CDR1 SEHNR, CDR2 FQNEAQ (reference sequence). After removal of 5 bases from V and 1 base from J, the junction contained 7 bases not matched to a gene. This CDR3 reads CASSPPGTVQETQYF. CDR3 sequence (DNA): TGTGCCAGCAGCCCCCCGGGGACAGTCCAAGAGACCCAGTACTTC.

CDR3 DNA sequence: TGTGCCAGCAGCTCCCGGAGGTCGAACACCGGGGAGCTGTTTTTT. Translating gives CASSSRRSNTGELFF. The chain links TRBV11-3 to TRBJ2-2; D possibly corresponds to TRBD2 (5 bases). V lost 4 bases to trimming and J lost 0 bases, with 9 bases between them. The CDR3 is 15 amino acids. Germline CDR1 SGHNT, CDR2 YENEEA.

This clonotype was observed a handful of times. The chain links TRBV12-3 or TRBV12-4 to TRBJ1-2; D not resolved. CDR3 length: 15 amino acids. V dropped 2 bases and J dropped 4 bases, with 14 bases sitting between them. CDR3 sequence reads: CASSLRSRAGYGYTF. The CDR3 bases are TGTGCCAGCAGTTTAAGGTCACGGGCGGGCTATGGCTACACCTTC.

This clonotype was seen a few times. The chain has TRBV10-3 and TRBJ2-7; D not resolved. Germline V gives CDR1 ENHRY, CDR2 SYGVKD. V lost 0 bases, J lost 3 bases, and 15 bases lay in between. The CDR3 consists of 16 residues. The CDR3 region is CAISESASTGVYEQYF. CDR3 sequence (DNA): TGTGCCATCAGTGAGTCGGCTAGTACTGGGGTCTACGAGCAGTACTTC.

This clonotype has a handful of counts. This rearrangement joins TRBV20-1 to TRBJ2-7; the D call may be TRBD1 or TRBD2 (6 bases each). Between the trimmed V and J ends, which lost 1 base and 3 bases, there was a span of 13 bases. CDR3 length equals 14 residues. CDR1 is DFQATT, CDR2 SNEGSKA, per germline (reference sequence). The DNA for the CDR3 is TGCAGTGCTAGAGTTCCCGGGGGCTTCTACGAGCAGTACTTC. Its translation: CSARVPGGFYEQYF.

V usage is TRBV11-2 and J usage is TRBJ2-3; 10 nucleotides align to TRBD2. The CDR3 covers 18 residues. J lost 4 bases, V lost 2 bases, and 12 bases had no gene match. Germline CDR1 reads SGHAT; CDR2 reads FQNNGV. The CDR3, as DNA: TGTGCCAGCAGCTTAAAACTAGCGGGGTCTACTATACCAGATACGCAGTATTTT. The encoded protein is CASSLKLAGSTIPDTQYF.

V gene TRBV5-6 combines with J gene TRBJ2-7; either TRBD1 or TRBD2 may fit D (5 bases each). This CDR3 contains 14 residues. Trimming pared 3 bases from V and 3 bases from J, leaving 13 bases between. Germline V gene data show CDR1 as SGHDT and CDR2 as YYEEEE. This chain's CDR3 is CASSSFGDVYEQYF. Written as DNA, the CDR3 is TGTGCCAGCAGCTCCTTTGGGGACGTCTACGAGCAGTACTTC.

The chain joins TRBV5-1 to TRBJ2-5, with a weak D call TRBD2 (5 bases). The CDR3 covers 15 residues. The germline V gene has CDR1 SGHRS and CDR2 YFSETQ. V gave up 0 bases and J gave up 0 bases, with 9 bases separating them. The CDR3 nucleotides are TGCGCCAGCAGCTTGGGTACGGGGTACCAAGAGACCCAGTACTTC. Amino acids: CASSLGTGYQETQYF.

This clonotype was counted only a few times. This chain connects TRBV7-2 to TRBJ1-3; unclear D gene. The germline V gene encodes CDR1 SGHTA and CDR2 FQGNSA. The CDR3 covers 14 residues. The V end was cut by 4 bases, the J end by 0 bases, with 7 bases between. CDR3 sequence (DNA): TGTGCCAGCAGCTGGGAGAGCTCTGGAAACACCATATATTTT. Protein product: CASSWESSGNTIYF.

This clonotype was detected a few times. CDR3 residues: CASSPGTKGKNIQYF. The CDR3 coding sequence is TGTGCCAGCAGCCCCGGGACTAAGGGCAAAAACATTCAGTACTTC. The gene calls are TRBV5-5 and TRBJ2-4, with TRBD2 matching 7 bases. V gave up 4 bases and J gave up 3 bases; unmatched junction bases: 7. The CDR3 runs 15 residues. CDR1 is SGHKS and CDR2 is YYEKEE in the germline V gene (reference sequence).

The chain links TRBV30 to TRBJ2-5; TRBD2 aligns across 10 bases. The V gene's germline CDR1 is GTSNPN and CDR2 SVGIG (reference sequence). V was pared by 0 bases and J by 5 bases, with 6 bases of the junction left unmatched. The CDR3 has 15 amino acids. The chain's CDR3 is CAWSVYSGGRETQYF. The CDR3 nucleotides read TGTGCCTGGAGTGTATATAGCGGGGGGCGGGAGACCCAGTACTTC. The variable domain in full, with the rest retrieved from reference TRBV30 and TRBJ2-5, is SQTIHQWPATLVQPVGSPLSLECTVEGTSNPNLYWYRQAAGRGLQLLFYSVGIGQISSEVPQNLSASRPQDRQFILSSKKLLLSDSGFYLCAWSVYSGGRETQYFGPGTRLLVL.